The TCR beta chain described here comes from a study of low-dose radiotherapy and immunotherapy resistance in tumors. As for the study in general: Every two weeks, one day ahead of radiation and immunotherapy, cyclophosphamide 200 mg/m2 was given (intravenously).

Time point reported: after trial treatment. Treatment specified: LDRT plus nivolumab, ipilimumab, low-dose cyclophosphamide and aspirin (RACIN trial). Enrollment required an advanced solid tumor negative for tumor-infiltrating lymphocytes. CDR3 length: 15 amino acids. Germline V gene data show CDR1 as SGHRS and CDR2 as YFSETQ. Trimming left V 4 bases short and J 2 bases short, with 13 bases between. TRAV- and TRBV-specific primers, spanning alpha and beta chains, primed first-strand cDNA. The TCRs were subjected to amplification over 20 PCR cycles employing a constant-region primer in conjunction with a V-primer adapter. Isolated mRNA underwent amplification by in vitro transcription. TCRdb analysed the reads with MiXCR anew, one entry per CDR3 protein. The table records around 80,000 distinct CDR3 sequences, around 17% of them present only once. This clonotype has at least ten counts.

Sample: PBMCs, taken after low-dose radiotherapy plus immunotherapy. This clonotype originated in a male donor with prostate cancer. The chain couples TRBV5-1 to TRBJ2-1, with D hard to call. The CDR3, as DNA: TGCGCCAGCAGCCAACTTAACCCCACCTACAATGAGCAGTTCTTC. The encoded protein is CASSQLNPTYNEQFF.